The clone carrying this TCR beta chain was seen at least ten times. This entry belongs to a study of T cell changes during pregnancy in multiple sclerosis. This table comes from immunoSEQ multiplex PCR, and its TCRdb copy is limited to in-frame clones, with some not included. The table includes under 30,000 clones, 80% to 90% detected once. The CDR3 has 15 residues. Looked up from germline, CDR1 is LGHNA and CDR2 is YNFKEQ. V gave up 0 bases and J gave up 4 bases; unmatched junction bases: 4. This sequence joins TRBV4-2 and TRBJ2-3, with 7 positions matching TRBD2. The TCR sequence derives from a female donor with multiple sclerosis, enrolled in a pregnancy study. The sequences come from CD8+ T cells from peripheral blood mononuclear cells, collected in the second trimester of pregnancy. The CDR3 sequence is CASSQEKAGADTQYF. The CDR3 DNA follows: TGTGCCAGCAGCCAAGAGAAGGCGGGAGCAGATACGCAGTATTTT.